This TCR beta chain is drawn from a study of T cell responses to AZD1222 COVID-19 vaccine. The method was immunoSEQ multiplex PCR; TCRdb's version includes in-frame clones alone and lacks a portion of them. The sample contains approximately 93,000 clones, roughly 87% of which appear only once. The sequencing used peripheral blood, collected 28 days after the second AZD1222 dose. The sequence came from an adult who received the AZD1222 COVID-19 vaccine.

The CDR3 reads CASSARTGNTNQPQHF. As DNA, the CDR3 is TGTGCCAGCAGCGCCCGGACAGGGAACACCAATCAGCCCCAGCATTTT. The chain has TRBV11-2 and TRBJ1-5; 8 positions agree with TRBD1. This CDR3 contains 16 residues. Trimming took 5 bases from V and 3 from J; bases not matched to a gene: 9. CDR1 is SGHAT, CDR2 FQNNGV, per germline.